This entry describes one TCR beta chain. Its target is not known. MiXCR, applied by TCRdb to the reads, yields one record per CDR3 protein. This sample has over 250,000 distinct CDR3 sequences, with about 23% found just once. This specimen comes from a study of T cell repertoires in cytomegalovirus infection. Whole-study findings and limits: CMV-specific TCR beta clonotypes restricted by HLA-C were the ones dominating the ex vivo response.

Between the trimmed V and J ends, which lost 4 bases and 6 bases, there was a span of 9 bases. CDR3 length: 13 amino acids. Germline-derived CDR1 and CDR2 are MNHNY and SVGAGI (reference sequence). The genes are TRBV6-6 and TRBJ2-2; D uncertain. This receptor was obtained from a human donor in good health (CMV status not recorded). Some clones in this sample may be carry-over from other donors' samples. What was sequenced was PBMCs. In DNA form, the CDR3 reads TGTGCCAGCAGTTCCGCTCCCCCCGGGGAGCTGTTTTTT. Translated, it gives CASSSAPPGELFF.